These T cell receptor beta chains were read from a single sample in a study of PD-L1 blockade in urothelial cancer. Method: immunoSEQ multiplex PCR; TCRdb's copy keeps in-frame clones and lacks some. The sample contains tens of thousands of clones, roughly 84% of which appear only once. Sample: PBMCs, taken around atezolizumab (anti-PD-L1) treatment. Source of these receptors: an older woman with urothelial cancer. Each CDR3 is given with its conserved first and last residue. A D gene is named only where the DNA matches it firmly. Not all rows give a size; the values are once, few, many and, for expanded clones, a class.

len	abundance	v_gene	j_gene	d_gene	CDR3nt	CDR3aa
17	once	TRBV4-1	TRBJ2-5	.	TGCGCCAGCAGCCAAGGGGGGAGAAGGGGGTACCAAGAGACCCAGTACTTC	CASSQGGRRGYQETQYF
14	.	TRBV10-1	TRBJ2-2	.	TGCGCCAGCAGTGATTCCAGAGGCACCGGGGAGCTGTTTTTT	CASSDSRGTGELFF
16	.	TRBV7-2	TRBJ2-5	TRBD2	TGTGCCAGCAGCTTAGGAGTAGCGGGGGGGCAAGAGACCCAGTACTTC	CASSLGVAGGQETQYF
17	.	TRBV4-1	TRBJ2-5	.	TGCGCCAGCAGCCAAGACTTCGGAGGGGCCTCCAAAGAGACCCAGTACTTC	CASSQDFGGASKETQYF
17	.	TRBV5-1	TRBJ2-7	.	TGCGCCAGCAGCCCCATGACGGGTGGGACAAACACCTACGAGCAGTACTTC	CASSPMTGGTNTYEQYF
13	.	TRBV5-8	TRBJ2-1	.	TGTGCCAGCAGCTTGTTCTCCTTGAATGAGCAGTTCTTC	CASSLFSLNEQFF
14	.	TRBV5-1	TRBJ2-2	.	TGCGCCAGCAGCTTGGACAGGGAGGGCGGGGAGCTGTTTTTT	CASSLDREGGELFF
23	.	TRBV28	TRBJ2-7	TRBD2	TGTGCCAGCAGCTTGGGGGCGGTCTGGGCGGGACTAGCGGGAGAGGGTCTCCCCTACGAGCAGTACTTC	CASSLGAVWAGLAGEGLPYEQYF
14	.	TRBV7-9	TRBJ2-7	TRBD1	TGTGCCAGCAGCTTAAGGCAGGGGGTCTACGAGCAGTACTTC	CASSLRQGVYEQYF
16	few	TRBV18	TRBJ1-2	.	TGTGCCAGCTCCCCCTCCGGTTGGGCAGCTAACTATGGCTACACCTTC	CASSPSGWAANYGYTF
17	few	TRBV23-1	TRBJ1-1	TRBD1	TGCGCCAGCAGTCAATCGAATTGGAAGAAAGGACAGGTTGAAGCTTTCTTT	CASSQSNWKKGQVEAFF
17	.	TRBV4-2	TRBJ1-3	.	TGTGCCAGCAGCCAAGTAGTAGGGGCGGGGTCAGGAAACACCATATATTTT	CASSQVVGAGSGNTIYF
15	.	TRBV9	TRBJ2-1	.	TGTGCCAGCAGCGATACCGGGACACCGTACAATGAGCAGTTCTTC	CASSDTGTPYNEQFF
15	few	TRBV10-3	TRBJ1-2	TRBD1	TGTGCCATCAAAGGACAGGGGGATCCCTTCTATGGCTACACCTTC	CAIKGQGDPFYGYTF
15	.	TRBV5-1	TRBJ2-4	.	TGCGCCAGCAGCTTGGCCGGCAGGGATGGAAACATTCAGTACTTC	CASSLAGRDGNIQYF
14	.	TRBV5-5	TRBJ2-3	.	TGTGCCAGCAACTCCCGGACAGGCACAGATACGCAGTATTTT	CASNSRTGTDTQYF
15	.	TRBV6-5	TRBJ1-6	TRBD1	TGTGCCAGCAGTAGACAGGGGGCTAGAAATTCACCCCTCCACTTT	CASSRQGARNSPLHF
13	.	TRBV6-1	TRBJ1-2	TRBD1	TGTGCCAGCAGCCAGACAGGGGGGTATGGCTACACCTTC	CASSQTGGYGYTF
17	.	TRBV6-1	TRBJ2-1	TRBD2	TGTGCCAGCAGTGCCGGGATCCTGCGGGGGGCGCGCGATGAGCAGTTCTTC	CASSAGILRGARDEQFF
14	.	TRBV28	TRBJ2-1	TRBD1	TGTGCCAGCACCTCGGACAGGAAGGCCAATGAGCAGTTCTTC	CASTSDRKANEQFF
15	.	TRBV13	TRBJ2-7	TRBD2	TGTGCCAGCAGCTTAGGAGCGACTAGCGCCTACGAGCAGTACTTC	CASSLGATSAYEQYF
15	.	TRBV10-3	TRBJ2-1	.	TGTGCCATCAGTAGCTTGGGGAGCTCCTACAATGAGCAGTTCTTC	CAISSLGSSYNEQFF
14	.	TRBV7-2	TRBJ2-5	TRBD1	TGTGCCAGCAGCAATACAGGGGGCCGAGAGACCCAGTACTTC	CASSNTGGRETQYF
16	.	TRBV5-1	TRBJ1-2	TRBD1	TGCGCCAGCAGGCGGGACAGTATGGGCCCTAACTATGGCTACACCTTC	CASRRDSMGPNYGYTF
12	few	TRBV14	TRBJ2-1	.	TGTGCCAGCAGCCAACTAGACGGTGAGCAGTTCTTC	CASSQLDGEQFF
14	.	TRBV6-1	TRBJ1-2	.	TGTGCCAGCAGTGAATCGGGAAATAACTATGGCTACACCTTC	CASSESGNNYGYTF
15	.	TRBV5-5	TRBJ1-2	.	TGTGCCAGCAGCTTGGGCATCGGGGGGAACTATGGCTACACCTTC	CASSLGIGGNYGYTF
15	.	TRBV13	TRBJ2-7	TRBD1	TGTGCCAGCAGCTTAGCAGGGACAGGGGCCTACGAGCAGTACTTC	CASSLAGTGAYEQYF
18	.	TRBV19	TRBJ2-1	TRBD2	TGTGCCAGTAGTATAGGGCCGGGACTACCGAGCTCCTACAATGAGCAGTTCTTC	CASSIGPGLPSSYNEQFF
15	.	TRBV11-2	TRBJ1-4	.	TGTGCCAGCAGCACTTACAGGGCAGGCGATGAAAAACTGTTTTTT	CASSTYRAGDEKLFF
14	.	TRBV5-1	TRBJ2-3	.	TGCGCCAGCGGACCGGATACGGGAACAGATACGCAGTATTTT	CASGPDTGTDTQYF
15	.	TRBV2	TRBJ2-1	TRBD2	TGTGCCAGCAGTATACTAGCGGAAACCTACAATGAGCAGTTCTTC	CASSILAETYNEQFF
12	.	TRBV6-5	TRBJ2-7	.	TGTGCCAGCAGTCGGGGACACCACGAGCAGTACTTC	CASSRGHHEQYF
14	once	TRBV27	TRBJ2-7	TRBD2	TGTGCCACCTCCGGACTAGCGGGAGTGTACGAGCAGTACTTC	CATSGLAGVYEQYF
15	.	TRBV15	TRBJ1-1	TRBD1	TGTGCCACCAGCAGAGAAGGGGGCGGGCAAACTGAAGCTTTCTTT	CATSREGGGQTEAFF
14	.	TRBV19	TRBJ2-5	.	TGTGCCAGTAGTATCTCGGGAGTACAAGAGACCCAGTACTTC	CASSISGVQETQYF
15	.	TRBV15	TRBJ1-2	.	TGTGCCACCAGCAGTGAGATAGGAGGGGCGGCTGGCTACACCTTC	CATSSEIGGAAGYTF
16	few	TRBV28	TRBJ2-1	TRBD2	TGTGCCAGCAGTCCCGAGGGCGGGGGCTCCTACAATGAGCAGTTCTTC	CASSPEGGGSYNEQFF
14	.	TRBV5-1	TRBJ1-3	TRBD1	TGCGCCAGCAGCTTGGACAGGGGTGGAAACACCATATATTTT	CASSLDRGGNTIYF
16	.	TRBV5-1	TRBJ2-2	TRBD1	TGCGCCAGCAGCTTGTACGGACAGGCGAACACCGGGGAGCTGTTTTTT	CASSLYGQANTGELFF
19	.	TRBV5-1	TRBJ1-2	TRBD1	TGCGCCAGCAAAACCCAACCACGGGACAGGGATGGGGCGACCTATGGCTACACCTTC	CASKTQPRDRDGATYGYTF
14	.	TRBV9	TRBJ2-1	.	TGTGCCAGCAGCGTAGAGGGGCTCAGCAATGAGCAGTTCTTC	CASSVEGLSNEQFF
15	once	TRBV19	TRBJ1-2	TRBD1	TGTGCCAGTAGCCGATTCCGGGACAGCCTATATGGCTACACCTTC	CASSRFRDSLYGYTF
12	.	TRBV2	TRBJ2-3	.	TGTGCCAGCAGAATGTACGGAGATACGCAGTATTTT	CASRMYGDTQYF
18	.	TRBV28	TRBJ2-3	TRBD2	TGTGCCAGCAGTCCACTCGGGACTAGCGGGGGGGTCACAGATACGCAGTATTTT	CASSPLGTSGGVTDTQYF
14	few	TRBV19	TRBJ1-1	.	TGTGCCAGTAGTATAGCCCAGGGTAGTACTGAAGCTTTCTTT	CASSIAQGSTEAFF
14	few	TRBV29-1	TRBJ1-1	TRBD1	TGCAGCGTCCTGAGGATCGCAGGGGGCACTGAAGCTTTCTTT	CSVLRIAGGTEAFF
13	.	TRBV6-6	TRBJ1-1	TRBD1	TGTGCCAGCTGCCGGGACAGGGACACTGAAGCTTTCTTT	CASCRDRDTEAFF
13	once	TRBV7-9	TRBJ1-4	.	TGTGCCGTTTCAGGGTCCACTAATGAAAAACTGTTTTTT	CAVSGSTNEKLFF
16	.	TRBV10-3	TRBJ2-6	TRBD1	TGTGCCATCAGTGGCCCGGGACAGGCTGGGGCCAACGTCCTGACTTTC	CAISGPGQAGANVLTF
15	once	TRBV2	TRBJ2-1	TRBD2	TGTGCCAGCAAGAAACTAGGACTAGCGGACAATGAGCAGTTCTTC	CASKKLGLADNEQFF
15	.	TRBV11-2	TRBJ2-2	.	TGTGCCAGCAGCTTTTTGACACAGGGCACCGGGGAGCTGTTTTTT	CASSFLTQGTGELFF